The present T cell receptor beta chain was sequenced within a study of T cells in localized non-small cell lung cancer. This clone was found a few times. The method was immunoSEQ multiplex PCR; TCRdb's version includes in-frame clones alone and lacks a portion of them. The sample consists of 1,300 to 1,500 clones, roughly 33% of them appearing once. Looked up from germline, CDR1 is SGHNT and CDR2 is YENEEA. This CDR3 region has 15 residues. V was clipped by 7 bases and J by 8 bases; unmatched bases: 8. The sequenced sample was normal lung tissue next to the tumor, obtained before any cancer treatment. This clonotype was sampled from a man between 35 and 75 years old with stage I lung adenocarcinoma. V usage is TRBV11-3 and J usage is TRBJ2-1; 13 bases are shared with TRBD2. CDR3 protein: CASTVGLAGYYEQFF. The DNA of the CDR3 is TGTGCCAGCACCGTGGGACTAGCGGGATACTATGAGCAGTTCTTC.